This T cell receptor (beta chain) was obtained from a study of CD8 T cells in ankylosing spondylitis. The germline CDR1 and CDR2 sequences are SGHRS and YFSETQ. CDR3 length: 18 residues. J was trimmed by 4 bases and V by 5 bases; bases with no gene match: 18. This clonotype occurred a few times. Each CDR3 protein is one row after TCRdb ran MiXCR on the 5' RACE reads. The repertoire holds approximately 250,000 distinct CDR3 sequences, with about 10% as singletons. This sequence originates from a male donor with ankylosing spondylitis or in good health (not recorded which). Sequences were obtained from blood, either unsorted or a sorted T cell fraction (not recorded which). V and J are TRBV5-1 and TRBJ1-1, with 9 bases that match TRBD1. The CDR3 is CASRDVGGGQGMVTEAFF. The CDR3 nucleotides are TGCGCCAGCAGGGACGTGGGGGGCGGACAGGGGATGGTCACTGAAGCTTTCTTT.